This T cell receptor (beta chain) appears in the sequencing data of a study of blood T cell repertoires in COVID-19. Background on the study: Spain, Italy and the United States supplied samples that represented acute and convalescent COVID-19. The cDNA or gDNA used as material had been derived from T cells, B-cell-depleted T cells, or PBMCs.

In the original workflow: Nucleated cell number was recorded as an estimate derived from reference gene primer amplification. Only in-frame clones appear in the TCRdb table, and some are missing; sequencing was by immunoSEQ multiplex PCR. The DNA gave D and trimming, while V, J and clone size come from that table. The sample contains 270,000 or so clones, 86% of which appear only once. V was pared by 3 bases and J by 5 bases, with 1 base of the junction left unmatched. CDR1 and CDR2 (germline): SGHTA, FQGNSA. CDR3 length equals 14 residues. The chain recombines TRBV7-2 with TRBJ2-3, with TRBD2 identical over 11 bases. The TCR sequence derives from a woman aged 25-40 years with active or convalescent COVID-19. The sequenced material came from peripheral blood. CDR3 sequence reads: CASSFSGGEDTQYF. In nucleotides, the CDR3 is TGTGCCAGCAGCTTTAGCGGGGGGGAAGATACGCAGTATTTT.